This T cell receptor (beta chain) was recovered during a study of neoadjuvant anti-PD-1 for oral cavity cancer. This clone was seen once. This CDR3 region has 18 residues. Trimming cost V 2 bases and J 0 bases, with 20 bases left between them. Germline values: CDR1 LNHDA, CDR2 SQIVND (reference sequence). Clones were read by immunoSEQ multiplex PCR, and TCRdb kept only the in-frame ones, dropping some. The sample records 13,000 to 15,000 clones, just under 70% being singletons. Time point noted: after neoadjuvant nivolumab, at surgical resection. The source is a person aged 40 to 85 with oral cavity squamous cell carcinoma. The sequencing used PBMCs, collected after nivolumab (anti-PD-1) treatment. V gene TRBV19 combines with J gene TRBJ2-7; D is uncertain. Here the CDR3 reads CASSITLTHGRRSYEQYF. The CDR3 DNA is TGTGCCAGTAGTATAACCCTTACCCACGGTAGACGCTCCTACGAGCAGTACTTC.